Sequencing of this TCR beta chain was carried out in a study of shared clonotypes between healthy human individuals. Points from the study as a whole: The study sampled only blood, and tissue repertoires likely differ. Among donors, clonotype sharing was expected to be affected by sequencing depth. Clonotypes shared by all four donors outscored non-shared clonotypes in generation probability.

CD8 cells classed as naive were CD45RO-negative and positively selected for CCR7, excluding terminally differentiated effector memory CD45RA+ cells. In replicate PCRs of sorted subsets, roughly 200 ng DNA, approximately 32,000 T cell genomes, was used. Data came from immunoSEQ multiplex PCR; TCRdb stores just in-frame clones and leaves some out. Found here are about 750,000 clones, 80% to 95% of them singletons; the top ten hold nearly 25%. The CDR3 contains 15 residues. V dropped 1 base and J dropped 5; count of bases not matched to a gene: 6. Germline V gives CDR1 SGHRS, CDR2 YFSETQ. To note about this clone: Its antigen is undetermined.

This chain connects TRBV5-1 to TRBJ2-1; TRBD2 aligns across 7 bases. The TCR comes from a man aged 25 to 40 in good health. The sample was naive CD8+ T cells sorted from blood. This CDR3 reads CASSLRPGLNNEQFF. The CDR3 coding sequence is TGCGCCAGCAGCTTGAGGCCGGGACTAAACAATGAGCAGTTCTTC.